Listed below are T cell receptor beta chains from one sample, sequenced in a study of T-cell memory formation after mild COVID-19. TCRdb itself ran the 5' RACE reads through MiXCR, one entry per CDR3 protein. In the table there are hundreds of thousands of distinct CDR3 sequences, 17% of which are singletons. Sequencing was performed on PBMCs or a T cell subset sorted from them (not recorded which). These receptors all come from an adult woman who had mild COVID-19 (a few samples of this study predate the infection). Cell type and time point are not known. Each CDR3 is given with its conserved first and last residue. D genes are given only for firm matches. The size of a clone is reported for some rows only, either as once, few or many, or as a class for expanded clones.

clone size: few
J gene: TRBJ2-1
V gene: TRBV28
D gene: TRBD2
CDR3 DNA: TGTGCCAGCAGTCCCGGACTAGCGGGAGAATTCCCAGGCAATGAGCAGTTCTTC
CDR3 protein: CASSPGLAGEFPGNEQFF

clone size: many
J gene: TRBJ2-3
V gene: TRBV5-1
D gene: TRBD2
CDR3 DNA: TGCGCCAGCAGCTACACTAGCGTTGGCACAGATACGCAGTATTTT
CDR3 protein: CASSYTSVGTDTQYF

clone size: .
J gene: TRBJ1-1
V gene: TRBV19
D gene: .
CDR3 DNA: TGTGCCAGTAGTTATGTGGGACGGACGAACACTGAAGCTTTCTTT
CDR3 protein: CASSYVGRTNTEAFF

clone size: few
J gene: TRBJ2-7
V gene: TRBV5-1
D gene: .
CDR3 DNA: TGCGCCAGCAGCTTGGCCGCGGAGAGCGCCTACGAGCAGTACTTC
CDR3 protein: CASSLAAESAYEQYF

clone size: .
J gene: TRBJ1-2
V gene: TRBV4-1
D gene: .
CDR3 DNA: TGCGCCAGCAGCCAAGATCCGGTGTACGGCTACACCTTC
CDR3 protein: CASSQDPVYGYTF

clone size: .
J gene: TRBJ1-2
V gene: TRBV9
D gene: TRBD1
CDR3 DNA: TGTGCCAGCAGCGCCGACAGGGAGTACGGCTACACCTTC
CDR3 protein: CASSADREYGYTF

clone size: .
J gene: TRBJ1-5
V gene: TRBV7-2
D gene: .
CDR3 DNA: TGTGCCAGCAGCCCCCCAGTCGCGGGCAATCAGCCCCAGCATTTT
CDR3 protein: CASSPPVAGNQPQHF

clone size: few
J gene: TRBJ2-7
V gene: TRBV5-6
D gene: .
CDR3 DNA: TGTGCCAGCAGCTTAGGACAGAAGTCCTACGAGCAGTACTTC
CDR3 protein: CASSLGQKSYEQYF

clone size: .
J gene: TRBJ1-2
V gene: TRBV5-1
D gene: .
CDR3 DNA: TGCGCCAGCAGCCAAGGGGAGAATACAGAAGAGTATGGCTACACCTTC
CDR3 protein: CASSQGENTEEYGYTF

clone size: few
J gene: TRBJ2-3
V gene: TRBV12-5
D gene: TRBD1
CDR3 DNA: TGTGCTAGTGACCAGGGGGCGTCAAGAGATACGCAGTATTTT
CDR3 protein: CASDQGASRDTQYF

clone size: .
J gene: TRBJ1-6
V gene: TRBV7-2
D gene: .
CDR3 DNA: TGTGCCAGCAACCGAATGAATTCACCCCTCCACTTT
CDR3 protein: CASNRMNSPLHF

clone size: .
J gene: TRBJ2-5
V gene: TRBV12-3/TRBV12-4
D gene: TRBD2
CDR3 DNA: TGTGCCAGCGCCAGCGGGAAAATTACCATAGAGACCCAGTACTTC
CDR3 protein: CASASGKITIETQYF

clone size: .
J gene: TRBJ2-1
V gene: TRBV15
D gene: TRBD2
CDR3 DNA: TGTGCCACTACGACTAGCGGGAGGAGGTATGAGCAGTTCTTC
CDR3 protein: CATTTSGRRYEQFF

clone size: many
J gene: TRBJ2-3
V gene: TRBV7-3
D gene: .
CDR3 DNA: TGTGCCAGCAGCTTAGTGGGGGGAAGGACAGATACGCAGTATTTT
CDR3 protein: CASSLVGGRTDTQYF

clone size: .
J gene: TRBJ2-1
V gene: TRBV3-1
D gene: .
CDR3 DNA: TGTGCCAGCAGCCGACCGAGCTCCTACAATGAGCAGTTCTTC
CDR3 protein: CASSRPSSYNEQFF

clone size: few
J gene: TRBJ1-2
V gene: TRBV20-1
D gene: .
CDR3 DNA: TGCAGTGCTAGAGACCCAGCAGGGAGGGGAGACGTCTATGGCTACACCTTC
CDR3 protein: CSARDPAGRGDVYGYTF

clone size: few
J gene: TRBJ1-4
V gene: TRBV28
D gene: TRBD1
CDR3 DNA: TGTGCCAGCAGGGGGACCGGGACAGGAGAAAAACTGTTTTTT
CDR3 protein: CASRGTGTGEKLFF

clone size: .
J gene: TRBJ2-3
V gene: TRBV5-5
D gene: TRBD1
CDR3 DNA: TGTGCCAGCAGCTTGTTACCCAGGGGGCCGGGCACAGATACGCAGTATTTT
CDR3 protein: CASSLLPRGPGTDTQYF

clone size: .
J gene: TRBJ2-1
V gene: TRBV4-1
D gene: .
CDR3 DNA: TGCGCCAGCAGCCCCCGGGACACTTACAATGAGCAGTTCTTC
CDR3 protein: CASSPRDTYNEQFF

clone size: .
J gene: TRBJ2-1
V gene: TRBV5-1
D gene: .
CDR3 DNA: TGCGCCAGCAGCCTGGAGGCTATATCCTACAATGAGCAGTTCTTC
CDR3 protein: CASSLEAISYNEQFF

clone size: once
J gene: TRBJ1-1
V gene: TRBV5-1
D gene: TRBD1
CDR3 DNA: TGCGCCAGCAGCTGGGGACAGGGGGCGAACGTCGGAGCTTTCTTT
CDR3 protein: CASSWGQGANVGAFF

clone size: .
J gene: TRBJ2-5
V gene: TRBV3-1
D gene: .
CDR3 DNA: TGTGCCAGCAGCCAAGTTAGGATTGGACAAGAGACCCAGTACTTC
CDR3 protein: CASSQVRIGQETQYF

clone size: .
J gene: TRBJ2-5
V gene: TRBV4-2
D gene: .
CDR3 DNA: TGTGCCAGCAGCCAAGATGGGTTACAAGAGACCCAGTACTTC
CDR3 protein: CASSQDGLQETQYF

clone size: .
J gene: TRBJ2-1
V gene: TRBV5-5
D gene: .
CDR3 DNA: TGTGCCAGCAGCTTCGTCCCCCTCTCCTACAATGAGCAGTTCTTC
CDR3 protein: CASSFVPLSYNEQFF

clone size: few
J gene: TRBJ2-7
V gene: TRBV12-3/TRBV12-4
D gene: .
CDR3 DNA: TGTGCCAGCAGACCGGACAGATCCTACGAGCAGTACTTC
CDR3 protein: CASRPDRSYEQYF

clone size: few
J gene: TRBJ1-6
V gene: TRBV20-1
D gene: .
CDR3 DNA: TGCAGTGCTAGAGATCTTTCGGCCAGCTCCTATAATTCACCCCTCCACTTT
CDR3 protein: CSARDLSASSYNSPLHF

clone size: few
J gene: TRBJ2-1
V gene: TRBV24-1
D gene: .
CDR3 DNA: TGTGCCACCAGTGACGCCCCGTCCGATGAGCAGTTCTTC
CDR3 protein: CATSDAPSDEQFF

clone size: many
J gene: TRBJ1-1
V gene: TRBV9
D gene: .
CDR3 DNA: TGTGCCAGCAGCGTAGACGGGGCCTTGAACACTGAAGCTTTCTTT
CDR3 protein: CASSVDGALNTEAFF

clone size: once
J gene: TRBJ2-7
V gene: TRBV2
D gene: .
CDR3 DNA: TGTGCCAGCAGAAGAGGGAGTTACTACGAGCAGTACTTC
CDR3 protein: CASRRGSYYEQYF

clone size: .
J gene: TRBJ1-6
V gene: TRBV20-1
D gene: TRBD1
CDR3 DNA: TGCAGTGCCACAGGGGAAGGTAATTCACCCCTCCACTTT
CDR3 protein: CSATGEGNSPLHF

clone size: .
J gene: TRBJ2-5
V gene: TRBV20-1
D gene: TRBD2
CDR3 DNA: TGCAGTGCTAAGGAGGGCGGGAGAGAGTTAGAGACCCAGTACTTC
CDR3 protein: CSAKEGGRELETQYF

clone size: .
J gene: TRBJ2-2
V gene: TRBV7-2
D gene: TRBD2
CDR3 DNA: TGTGCCAGCAGCCTAGCGGGGGGGCCCGGGGAGCTGTTTTTT
CDR3 protein: CASSLAGGPGELFF

clone size: few
J gene: TRBJ1-1
V gene: TRBV4-3
D gene: .
CDR3 DNA: TGCGCCAGCAGCCAAGCGGAGGACAGCGCACACCTCGGGAGCACTGAAGCTTTCTTT
CDR3 protein: CASSQAEDSAHLGSTEAFF